Shown below are 19 T cell receptor beta chains from a single sample sequenced in a study of blood T cell repertoires in COVID-19. Libraries were prepared by immunoSEQ multiplex PCR; TCRdb keeps only in-frame clonotypes and omits some of them. Seen here are about 300,000 clones, roughly nine tenths observed once, and the top ten hold roughly 6.7%. Sequencing input: peripheral blood. These receptors all stem from a man aged 18 to 30 who had recovered from COVID-19.

The gene calls are TRBV5-1 and TRBJ2-1, with TRBD2 matching 12 bases. This CDR3 spans 14 amino acids. V lost 2 bases and J lost 8; bases outside the gene matches: 2. CDR1 SGHRS and CDR2 YFSETQ come from the germline V gene. CDR3 residues: CASSFTSGRHEQFF. In DNA, the CDR3 is TGCGCCAGCAGCTTTACTAGCGGGAGGCATGAGCAGTTCTTC.

This clone was picked up one time. The chain couples TRBV6-2 or TRBV6-3 to TRBJ1-1, with 7 bases aligning to TRBD1. The CDR3 runs 19 residues. V trimming: 0 bases; J trimming: 0 bases; junction bases outside the gene matches: 13. Per germline, CDR1 MNHEY and CDR2 SVGEGT. DNA for the CDR3: TGTGCCAGCAGTTACTCGAGGGAGGTGTTAGGGGGCCTGAACACTGAAGCTTTCTTT. It is translated as CASSYSREVLGGLNTEAFF.

The gene calls are TRBV10-3 and TRBJ1-2; D might be TRBD1 (5 bases). This CDR3 contains 17 residues. From germline, CDR1 is ENHRY and CDR2 SYGVKD. The V and J ends lost 6 bases and 4 bases respectively, with 24 bases between them. Here the CDR3 reads CAISQDLPGGIGYGYTF. The CDR3 DNA reads TGTGCCATCAGCCAGGACCTTCCCGGGGGAATAGGCTATGGCTACACCTTC.

The chain couples TRBV7-2 to TRBJ1-4; the D is unclear. This CDR3 contains 13 residues. V gave up 1 base and J gave up 8 bases, with 8 bases separating them. Per the germline V gene, CDR1 is SGHTA and CDR2 is FQGNSA. CDR3 sequence (DNA): TGTGCCAGCAGCTTAGATTACTCCGAAAAACTGTTTTTT. Translation gives CASSLDYSEKLFF.

The chain combines TRBV6-5 with TRBJ1-2; possibly TRBD1 for D (5 bases). There are 14 residues in the CDR3. Trimming pared 0 bases from V and 8 bases from J, leaving 13 bases between. From germline, CDR1 is MNHEY and CDR2 SVGAGI. The CDR3 DNA is TGTGCCAGCAGTTACTCGGCCCGGGGGGAGGGCTACACCTTC. It codes for CASSYSARGEGYTF.

The V and J genes are TRBV6-5 and TRBJ1-1; 8 bases agree with TRBD1. With 6 bases clipped from V and 0 bases from J, the junction kept 6 bases outside the gene matches. Germline CDR1 MNHEY, CDR2 SVGAGI. The CDR3 is 15 amino acids. CDR3 DNA: TGTGCCAGCAGGCTCGGACAGGGAATGAACACTGAAGCTTTCTTT. It specifies CASRLGQGMNTEAFF.

This clone was seen once. The genes are TRBV9 and TRBJ1-1, with TRBD1 as a possible D gene (6 bases). The CDR3 has 13 residues. V was shortened by 3 bases and J by 4 bases, with 10 bases between the two germline ends. Per germline, CDR1 SGDLS and CDR2 YYNGEE. CDR3 in amino acids: CASSATGLTEAFF. CDR3 DNA sequence: TGTGCCAGCAGCGCTACAGGGCTCACTGAAGCTTTCTTT.

The chain links TRBV18 to TRBJ1-1; D is ambiguous. CDR3 length: 13 residues. The germline V and J ends were trimmed by 7 bases and 1 base, with 10 bases remaining between them. CDR1 is KGHSH and CDR2 is LQKENI in the germline V gene. The CDR3 nucleotides read TGTGCCAGCTTCACCGGAGGGAACACTGAAGCTTTCTTT. This encodes CASFTGGNTEAFF.

V gene TRBV9 combines with J gene TRBJ1-3, with 9 bases matching TRBD1. V trimming: 2 bases; J trimming: 1 base; junction bases outside the gene matches: 1. The CDR3 sequence is 15 residues long. Germline CDR1 SGDLS, CDR2 YYNGEE. The CDR3 sequence: CASSVGTGSGNTIYF. CDR3 nucleotides: TGTGCCAGCAGCGTTGGGACAGGGTCTGGAAACACCATATATTTT.

The V gene is TRBV4-2, the J gene TRBJ2-6, with D tentatively TRBD1 (6 bases). This CDR3 spans 17 amino acids. Germline V gives CDR1 LGHNA, CDR2 YNFKEQ. Trimming shortened V by 0 bases and J by 2 bases, and 11 bases separated the two germline ends. As DNA, the CDR3 is TGTGCCAGCAGCCAAGACGACAGGTCGGCTGGGGCCAACGTCCTGACTTTC. Protein: CASSQDDRSAGANVLTF.

DNA of the CDR3: TGTGCCAGCAGTTTCACAGGGGACACTGAAGCTTTCTTT. Amino acids: CASSFTGDTEAFF. The V and J genes are TRBV12-3 or TRBV12-4 and TRBJ1-1, with 7 bases that match TRBD1. This CDR3 contains 13 residues. Unmatched junction bases numbered 1, after V lost 3 bases and J lost 3 bases.

This clone was detected once. This sequence joins TRBV29-1 and TRBJ1-5, with 7 bases matching TRBD1. With V trimmed by 0 bases and J by 1 base, 6 bases remained unmatched. The germline V gene has CDR1 SQVTM and CDR2 ANQGSEA. The CDR3 is 16 residues long. Here the CDR3 reads CSVEDGRGQSNQPQHF. The CDR3 DNA follows: TGCAGCGTTGAAGATGGTAGGGGACAGAGCAATCAGCCCCAGCATTTT.

The sample holds a few counts of this clone. This chain's CDR3 is CASNNPGRAPERDTEAFF. DNA for the CDR3: TGCGCCAGCAACAACCCCGGACGGGCGCCTGAGCGGGACACTGAAGCTTTCTTT. The chain uses TRBV10-1 and TRBJ1-1; D is ambiguous. V lost 7 bases, J lost 3 bases, and 27 bases lay in between. In germline, CDR1 is WNHNN, CDR2 SYGVQD (reference sequence). CDR3 size: 18 residues.

The chain couples TRBV27 to TRBJ1-2, with a tentative D call TRBD1 (6 bases). V was pared by 7 bases and J by 4 bases, with 13 bases between. The CDR3 consists of 13 residues. Germline V gives CDR1 MNHEY, CDR2 SMNVEV (reference sequence). CDR3 nucleotide sequence: TGTGCCAGCACCAGGGGCGATGGCTATGGCTACACCTTC. Translated, it gives CASTRGDGYGYTF.

The chain employs TRBV19 and TRBJ2-5; possible D gene TRBD1, 6 bases. The germline CDR1 and CDR2 sequences are LNHDA and SQIVND (reference sequence). Deletions cut 6 bases from V and 5 bases from J, with 16 bases between. The CDR3 length is 14 residues. The CDR3 is CASSVIQGWETQYF. The CDR3, as DNA: TGTGCCAGTAGCGTCATACAGGGATGGGAGACCCAGTACTTC.

V is TRBV27 and J is TRBJ1-1; possible D gene TRBD1, 6 bases. V was shortened by 2 bases and J by 4 bases, with 11 bases between the two germline ends. This CDR3 is 14 amino acids long. Germline V gene lookup returns CDR1 MNHEY and CDR2 SMNVEV (reference sequence). The CDR3 DNA sequence: TGTGCCAGCAGTTTAGGGGGCGGGGGCACTGAAGCTTTCTTT. Translated, it gives CASSLGGGGTEAFF.

Only a few counts were recorded for this clone. This chain uses TRBV7-2 with TRBJ2-2; possible D gene TRBD2, 5 bases. Looked up from germline, CDR1 is SGHTA and CDR2 is FQGNSA. The CDR3 consists of 13 residues. The V gene lost 3 bases and the J gene lost 6 bases, with 8 bases spanning the gap. CDR3 residues: CASSLVGAGELFF. CDR3 sequence (DNA): TGTGCCAGCAGCTTGGTCGGGGCCGGGGAGCTGTTTTTT. The full variable domain, completed using reference TRBV7-2 and TRBJ2-2, is GAGVSQSPSNKVTEKGKDVELRCDPISGHTALYWYRQSLGQGLEFLIYFQGNSAPDKSGLPSDRFSAERTGGSVSTLTIQRTQQEDSAVYLCASSLVGAGELFFGEGSRLTVL.

The rearrangement uses TRBV7-9 and TRBJ2-6, with D possibly being TRBD1 (6 bases). CDR3 length: 15 amino acids. Germline assignment: CDR1 SEHNR and CDR2 FQNEAQ (reference sequence). V was pared by 5 bases and J by 4 bases, with 12 bases between. The CDR3 DNA reads as TGTGCCAGCAGCCAAGGGGGATCCGGGGCCAACGTCCTGACTTTC. It specifies CASSQGGSGANVLTF.

The chain combines TRBV19 with TRBJ2-1, with 8 bases that match TRBD1. The ends lost 4 bases at V and 0 bases at J; junction bases unmatched: 11. The germline CDR1 and CDR2 sequences are LNHDA and SQIVND (reference sequence). CDR3 size: 18 residues. The CDR3 here is CASSTYLQGVSSYNEQFF. CDR3 DNA: TGTGCCAGTAGTACCTATTTACAGGGGGTCAGCTCCTACAATGAGCAGTTCTTC. The full variable domain, its missing parts supplied by reference TRBV19 and TRBJ2-1, is DGGITQSPKYLFRKEGQNVTLSCEQNLNHDAMYWYRQDPGQGLRLIYYSQIVNDFQKGDIAEGYSVSREKKESFPLTVTSAQKNPTAFYLCASSTYLQGVSSYNEQFFGPGTRLTVL.